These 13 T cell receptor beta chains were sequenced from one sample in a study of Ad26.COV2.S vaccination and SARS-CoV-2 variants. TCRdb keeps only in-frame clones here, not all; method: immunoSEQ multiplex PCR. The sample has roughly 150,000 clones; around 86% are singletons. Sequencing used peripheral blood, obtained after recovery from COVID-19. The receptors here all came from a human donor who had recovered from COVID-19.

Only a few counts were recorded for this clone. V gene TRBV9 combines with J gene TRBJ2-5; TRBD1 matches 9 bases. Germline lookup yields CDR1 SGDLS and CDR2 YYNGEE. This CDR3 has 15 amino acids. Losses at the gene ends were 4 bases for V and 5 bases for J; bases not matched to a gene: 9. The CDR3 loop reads CASSPNTGGGETQYF. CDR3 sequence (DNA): TGTGCCAGCAGCCCAAATACAGGGGGCGGGGAGACCCAGTACTTC. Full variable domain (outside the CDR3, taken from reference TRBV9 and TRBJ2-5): DSGVTQTPKHLITATGQRVTLRCSPRSGDLSVYWYQQSLDQGLQFLIQYYNGEERAKGNILERFSAQQFPDLHSELNLSSLELGDSALYFCASSPNTGGGETQYFGPGTRLLVL.

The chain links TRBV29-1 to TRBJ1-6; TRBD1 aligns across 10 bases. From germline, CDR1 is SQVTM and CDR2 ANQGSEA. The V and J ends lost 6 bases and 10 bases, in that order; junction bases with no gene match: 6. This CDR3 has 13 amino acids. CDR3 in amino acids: CSVKGTGESPLHF. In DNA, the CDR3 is TGCAGCGTGAAGGGGACAGGGGAATCACCCCTCCACTTT.

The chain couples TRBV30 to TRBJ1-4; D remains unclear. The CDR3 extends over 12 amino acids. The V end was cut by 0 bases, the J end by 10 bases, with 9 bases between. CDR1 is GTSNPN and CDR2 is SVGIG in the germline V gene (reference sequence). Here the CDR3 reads CAWSVRAGKLFF. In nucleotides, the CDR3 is TGTGCCTGGAGTGTAAGGGCGGGAAAACTGTTTTTT.

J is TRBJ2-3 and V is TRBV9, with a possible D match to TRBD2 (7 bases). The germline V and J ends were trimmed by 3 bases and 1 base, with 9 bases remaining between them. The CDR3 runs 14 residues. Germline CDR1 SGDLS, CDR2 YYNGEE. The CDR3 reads CASSDGGRTDTQYF. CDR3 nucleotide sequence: TGTGCCAGCAGCGACGGGGGGCGCACAGATACGCAGTATTTT.

CDR3 nucleotide sequence: TGTGCCAGCAGCGCCACCGACATGAACACTGAAGCTTTCTTT. Translating gives CASSATDMNTEAFF. The V and J genes are TRBV7-8 and TRBJ1-1, with D unresolved. Looked up from germline, CDR1 is SGHVS and CDR2 is FQNEAQ. Between the trimmed V and J ends, which lost 5 bases and 0 bases, there was a span of 10 bases. There are 14 residues in the CDR3.

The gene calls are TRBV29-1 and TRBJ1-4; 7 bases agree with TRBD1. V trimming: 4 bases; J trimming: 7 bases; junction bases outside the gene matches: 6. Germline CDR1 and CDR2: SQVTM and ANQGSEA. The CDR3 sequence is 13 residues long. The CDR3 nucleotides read TGCAGCGTTGGACAGGGTTTAACTGAAAAACTGTTTTTT. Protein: CSVGQGLTEKLFF.

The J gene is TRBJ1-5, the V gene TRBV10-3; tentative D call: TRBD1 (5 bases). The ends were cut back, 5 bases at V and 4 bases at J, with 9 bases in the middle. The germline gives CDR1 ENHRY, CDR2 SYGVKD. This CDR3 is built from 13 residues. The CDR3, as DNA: TGTGCCATCAGTAGCCCAGGGAATCAGCCCCAGCATTTT. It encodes CAISSPGNQPQHF.

CDR3 residues: CASSGGGTGIEKLFF. As DNA, the CDR3 is TGTGCCAGCAGCGGCGGTGGGACAGGGATTGAAAAACTGTTTTTT. The chain is built from TRBV5-5 and TRBJ1-4, with 9 bases that match TRBD1. The germline V gene has CDR1 SGHKS and CDR2 YYEKEE (reference sequence). CDR3 length equals 15 residues. With 4 bases clipped from V and 7 bases from J, the junction kept 8 bases outside the gene matches.

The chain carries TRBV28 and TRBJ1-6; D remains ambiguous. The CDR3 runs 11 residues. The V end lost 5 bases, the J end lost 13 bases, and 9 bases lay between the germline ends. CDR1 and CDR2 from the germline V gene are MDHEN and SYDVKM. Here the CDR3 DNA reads TGTGCCAGCAGTCTCGGTGGGCCCCTCCACTTT. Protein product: CASSLGGPLHF.

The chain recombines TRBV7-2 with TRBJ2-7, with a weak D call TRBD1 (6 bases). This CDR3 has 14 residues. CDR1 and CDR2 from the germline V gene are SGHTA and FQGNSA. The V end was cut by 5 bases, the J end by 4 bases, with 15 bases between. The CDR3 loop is CASSPRGTTYEQYF. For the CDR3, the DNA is TGTGCCAGCAGCCCCAGGGGCACGACTTACGAGCAGTACTTC.

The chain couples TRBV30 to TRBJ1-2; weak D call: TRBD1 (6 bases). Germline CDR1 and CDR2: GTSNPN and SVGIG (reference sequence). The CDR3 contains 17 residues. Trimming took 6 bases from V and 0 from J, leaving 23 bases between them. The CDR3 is CACKRGTSRITNYGYTF. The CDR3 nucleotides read TGTGCCTGCAAAAGGGGGACATCCCGAATTACTAACTATGGCTACACCTTC.

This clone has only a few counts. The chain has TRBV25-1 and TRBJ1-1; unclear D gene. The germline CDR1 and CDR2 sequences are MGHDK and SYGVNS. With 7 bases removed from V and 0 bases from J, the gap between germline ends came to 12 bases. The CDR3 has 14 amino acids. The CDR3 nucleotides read TGTGCCAGCACCCCTGGGGTAATGAACACTGAAGCTTTCTTT. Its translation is CASTPGVMNTEAFF.

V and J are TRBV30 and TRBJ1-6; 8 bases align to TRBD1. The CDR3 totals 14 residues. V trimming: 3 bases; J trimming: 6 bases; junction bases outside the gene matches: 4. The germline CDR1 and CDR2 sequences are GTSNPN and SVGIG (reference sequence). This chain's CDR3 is CAWSPGQVNSPLHF. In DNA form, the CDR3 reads TGTGCCTGGAGCCCGGGACAGGTTAATTCACCCCTCCACTTT. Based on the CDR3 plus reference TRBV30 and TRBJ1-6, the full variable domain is SQTIHQWPATLVQPVGSPLSLECTVEGTSNPNLYWYRQAAGRGLQLLFYSVGIGQISSEVPQNLSASRPQDRQFILSSKKLLLSDSGFYLCAWSPGQVNSPLHFGNGTRLTVT.